What follows are 10 T cell receptor beta chains derived from one specimen sequenced in a study of blood T cell repertoires in COVID-19. TCRdb keeps only in-frame clones here, not all; method: immunoSEQ multiplex PCR. The data contain about 120,000 clones, 60% to 85% of them seen just once; the ten biggest clones take up 2% to 2.5%. Specimen: peripheral blood. The source of these receptors is an older man with acute or convalescent COVID-19.

The chain links TRBV6-5 to TRBJ1-2, with 8 bases lining up with TRBD1. The length of the CDR3 is 13 residues. CDR1 and CDR2 (germline): MNHEY, SVGAGI. The J segment lost 3 bases and the V segment lost 5 bases, leaving 2 bases of the junction unmatched. CDR3 amino acids: CASSPTGDYGYTF. In DNA form, the CDR3 reads TGTGCCAGCAGTCCGACAGGGGACTATGGCTACACCTTC.

CDR3 bases: TGTGCCACCAGCAGAGCTAGGGCCCAGGGGTCCCATGGCTACACCTTC. Amino acid sequence: CATSRARAQGSHGYTF. The chain combines TRBV15 with TRBJ1-2; D is perhaps TRBD1 (6 bases). This CDR3 spans 16 amino acids. The germline V gene has CDR1 LNHNV and CDR2 YYDKDF (reference sequence). Trimming removed 1 base at V and 6 bases at J, with 18 bases between.

This chain uses TRBV11-2 with TRBJ2-5; 9 bases are shared with TRBD1. Trimming removed 1 base from V and 4 bases from J; junction bases left unmatched: 1. CDR3 size: 14 residues. The germline CDR1 and CDR2 sequences are SGHAT and FQNNGV. The CDR3, as DNA: TGTGCCAGCAGCTTAGTGACAGGGGGAGAGACCCAGTACTTC. Its protein product is CASSLVTGGETQYF.

The chain joins TRBV2 to TRBJ2-3, with 7 bases aligning to TRBD2. Unmatched junction bases numbered 4, after V lost 3 bases and J lost 1 base. Germline V gives CDR1 SNHLY, CDR2 FYNNEI. The CDR3 sequence is 15 residues long. CDR3 coding DNA: TGTGCCAGCAGTGAGGGGGGAGGGGGCACAGATACGCAGTATTTT. The encoded protein is CASSEGGGGTDTQYF.

V usage is TRBV4-2 and J usage is TRBJ1-1; the match to TRBD1 covers 10 bases. From germline, CDR1 is LGHNA and CDR2 YNFKEQ. This CDR3 has 17 amino acids. J lost 3 bases, V lost 1 base, and 8 bases had no gene match. The CDR3 protein is CASSQGPRDRGYTEAFF. The DNA for the CDR3 is TGTGCCAGCAGCCAAGGCCCCCGGGACAGGGGATACACTGAAGCTTTCTTT.

This clone has just one count. The chain joins TRBV10-3 to TRBJ1-4, with D unresolved. CDR3 size: 15 residues. The germline gives CDR1 ENHRY, CDR2 SYGVKD. The CDR3 DNA sequence: TGTGCTATTAAGTCCTCGGGTCAAGGTAATGAAAAACTGTTTTTT. It translates to CAIKSSGQGNEKLFF.

The gene calls are TRBV10-2 and TRBJ1-2; TRBD1 aligns across 8 bases. This CDR3 contains 15 residues. Germline values: CDR1 WSHSY, CDR2 SAAADI. Trimming removed 1 base from V and 8 bases from J; junction bases left unmatched: 9. DNA of the CDR3: TGCGCCAGCAGTGAGTTTGCCAGGGGGCGCGGAGGCTACACCTTC. This codes for CASSEFARGRGGYTF.

J is TRBJ2-1 and V is TRBV9, with D perhaps matching TRBD1 (6 bases). CDR3 length equals 14 residues. The germline V gene has CDR1 SGDLS and CDR2 YYNGEE. Trimming shortened V by 4 bases and J by 5 bases, and 13 bases separated the two germline ends. The CDR3 coding sequence is TGTGCCAGCAGCATCGGACAGATTGACAATGAGCAGTTCTTC. It encodes CASSIGQIDNEQFF.

V gene TRBV6-5 combines with J gene TRBJ1-3; the D is unclear. V was trimmed by 4 bases and J by 0 bases, leaving 4 bases between them. CDR1 is MNHEY and CDR2 is SVGAGI in the germline V gene. There are 13 residues in the CDR3. Here the CDR3 reads CASSFYSGNTIYF. The CDR3 DNA follows: TGTGCCAGCAGTTTCTACTCTGGAAACACCATATATTTT.

V and J are TRBV9 and TRBJ2-1; 7 positions agree with TRBD1. The CDR3 loop spans 15 amino acids. With V trimmed by 4 bases and J by 0 bases, 4 bases remained unmatched. The germline gives CDR1 SGDLS, CDR2 YYNGEE. The CDR3 DNA follows: TGTGCCAGCAGCACCGGGACAGTCTCCTACAATGAGCAGTTCTTC. Protein sequence: CASSTGTVSYNEQFF.